This passage covers 3 T cell receptor beta chains from one sample sequenced in a study of blood T cell repertoires in COVID-19. Using immunoSEQ multiplex PCR, the repertoire was profiled, and TCRdb retains in-frame clones only, with some absent. The table lists some 56,000 clones, around 88% of them singletons. The material sequenced was peripheral blood. The receptors were sampled from a woman of 80 years or more with acute or convalescent COVID-19.

Here the CDR3 reads CASSQSTPYEQYF. Written as DNA, the CDR3 is TGTGCCAGCAGCCAAAGTACACCGTACGAGCAGTACTTC. The V and J genes are TRBV14 and TRBJ2-7; D gene ambiguous. The CDR3 runs to 13 residues. Germline V gene lookup returns CDR1 SGHDN and CDR2 FVKESK. V was shortened by 2 bases and J by 4 bases, with 9 bases between the two germline ends.

This chain connects TRBV27 to TRBJ1-6; possibly TRBD1 for D (6 bases). The V gene's germline CDR1 is MNHEY and CDR2 SMNVEV (reference sequence). CDR3 size: 15 residues. V dropped 6 bases and J dropped 7 bases, with 16 bases sitting between them. CDR3 in DNA: TGTGCCAGCAGACTACAGGGACACCTAAATTCACCCCTCCACTTT. It specifies CASRLQGHLNSPLHF.

This clone was recorded a few times. This chain connects TRBV11-2 to TRBJ2-7; 7 nucleotides line up with TRBD2. The CDR3 has 13 residues. V lost 1 base to trimming and J lost 9 bases; unmatched junction nucleotides: 6. Germline V gene sequence: CDR1 SGHAT, CDR2 FQNNGV. The CDR3 coding sequence is TGTGCCAGCAGCTTAGCGCGGGAGTTACCGCAGTACGTC. Its translation: CASSLARELPQYV.